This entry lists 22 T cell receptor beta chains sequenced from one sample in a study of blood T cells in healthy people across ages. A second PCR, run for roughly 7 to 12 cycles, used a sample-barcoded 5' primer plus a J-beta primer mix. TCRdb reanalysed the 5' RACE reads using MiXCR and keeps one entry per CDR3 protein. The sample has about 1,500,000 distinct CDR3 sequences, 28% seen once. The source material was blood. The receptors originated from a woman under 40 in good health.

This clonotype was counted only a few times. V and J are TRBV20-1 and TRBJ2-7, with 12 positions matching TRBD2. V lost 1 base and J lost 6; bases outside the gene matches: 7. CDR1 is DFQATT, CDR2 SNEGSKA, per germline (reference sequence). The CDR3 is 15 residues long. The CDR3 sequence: CSARARTSGTGEQYF. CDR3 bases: TGCAGTGCTAGAGCTCGGACTAGCGGGACGGGCGAGCAGTACTTC.

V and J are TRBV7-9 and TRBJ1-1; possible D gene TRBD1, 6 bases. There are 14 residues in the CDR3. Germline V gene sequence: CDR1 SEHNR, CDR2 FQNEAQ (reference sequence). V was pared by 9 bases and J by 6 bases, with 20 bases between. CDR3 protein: CASLVGGAVSEAFF. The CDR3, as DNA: TGTGCCAGTCTCGTGGGGGGGGCCGTATCTGAAGCTTTCTTT.

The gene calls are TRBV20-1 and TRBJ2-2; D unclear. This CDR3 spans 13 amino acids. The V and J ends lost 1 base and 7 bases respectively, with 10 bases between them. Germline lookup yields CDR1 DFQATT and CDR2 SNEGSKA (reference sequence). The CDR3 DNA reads TGCAGTGCTAGAGCACCGGTTATCGGGGAGCTGTTTTTT. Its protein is CSARAPVIGELFF.

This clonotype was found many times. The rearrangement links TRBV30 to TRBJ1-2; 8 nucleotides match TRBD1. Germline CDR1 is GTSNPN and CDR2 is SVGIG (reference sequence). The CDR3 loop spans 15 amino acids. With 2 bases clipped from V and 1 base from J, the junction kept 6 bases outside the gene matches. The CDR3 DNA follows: TGTGCCTGGAGTACTGGACAGGGTGGTAACTATGGCTACACCTTC. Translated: CAWSTGQGGNYGYTF. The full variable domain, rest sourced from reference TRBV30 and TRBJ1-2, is SQTIHQWPATLVQPVGSPLSLECTVEGTSNPNLYWYRQAAGRGLQLLFYSVGIGQISSEVPQNLSASRPQDRQFILSSKKLLLSDSGFYLCAWSTGQGGNYGYTFGSGTRLTVV.

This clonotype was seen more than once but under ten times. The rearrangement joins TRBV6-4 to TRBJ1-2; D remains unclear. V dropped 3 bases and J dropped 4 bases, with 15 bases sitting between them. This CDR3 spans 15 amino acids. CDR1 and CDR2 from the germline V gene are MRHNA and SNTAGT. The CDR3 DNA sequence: TGTGCCAGCAGTGAGCAGAGTGGGCCTCCCTATGGCTACACCTTC. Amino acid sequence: CASSEQSGPPYGYTF.

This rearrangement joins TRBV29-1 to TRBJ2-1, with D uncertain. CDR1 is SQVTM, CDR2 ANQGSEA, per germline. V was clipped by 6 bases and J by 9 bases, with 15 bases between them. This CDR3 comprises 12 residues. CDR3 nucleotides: TGCAGCGTGGAGACCGACCCCACTGAGCAGTTCTTC. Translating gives CSVETDPTEQFF.

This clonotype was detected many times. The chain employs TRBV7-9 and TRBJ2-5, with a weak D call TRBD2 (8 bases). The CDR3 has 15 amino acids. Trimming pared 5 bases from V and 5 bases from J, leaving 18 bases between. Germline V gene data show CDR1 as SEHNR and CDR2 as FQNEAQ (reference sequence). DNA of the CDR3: TGTGCCAGCAGCCCTACTAGCGGAGGGGGCGAGACCCAGTACTTC. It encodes CASSPTSGGGETQYF.

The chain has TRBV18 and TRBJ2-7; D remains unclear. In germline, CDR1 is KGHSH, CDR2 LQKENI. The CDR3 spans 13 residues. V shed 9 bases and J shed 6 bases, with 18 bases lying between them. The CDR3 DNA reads TGTGCCAGTCAGACGCTCACTTCAGGCGAGCAGTACTTC. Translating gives CASQTLTSGEQYF.

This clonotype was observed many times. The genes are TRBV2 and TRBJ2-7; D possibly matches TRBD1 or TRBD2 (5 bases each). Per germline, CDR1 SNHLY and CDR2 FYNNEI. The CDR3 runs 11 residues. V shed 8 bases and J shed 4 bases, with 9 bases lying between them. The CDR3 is CASWDLYEQYF. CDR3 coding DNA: TGTGCCAGCTGGGACCTTTACGAGCAGTACTTC.

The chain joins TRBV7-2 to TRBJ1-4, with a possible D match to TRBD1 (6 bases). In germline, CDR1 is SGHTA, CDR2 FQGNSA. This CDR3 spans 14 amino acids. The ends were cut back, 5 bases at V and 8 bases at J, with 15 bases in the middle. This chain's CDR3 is CASSEGGYGEKLFF. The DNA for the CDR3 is TGTGCCAGCAGCGAGGGGGGGTATGGGGAAAAACTGTTTTTT.

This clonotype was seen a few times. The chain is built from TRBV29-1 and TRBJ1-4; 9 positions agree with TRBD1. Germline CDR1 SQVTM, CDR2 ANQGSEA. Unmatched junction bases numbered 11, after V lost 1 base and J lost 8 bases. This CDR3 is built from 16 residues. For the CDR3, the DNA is TGCAGCGTTGAAGTACCTAAGGACAGGGGTAGAGAAAAACTGTTTTTT. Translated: CSVEVPKDRGREKLFF. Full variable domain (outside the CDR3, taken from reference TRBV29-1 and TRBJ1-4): SAVISQKPSRDICQRGTSLTIQCQVDSQVTMMFWYRQQPGQSLTLIATANQGSEATYESGFVIDKFPISRPNLTFSTLTVSNMSPEDSSIYLCSVEVPKDRGREKLFFGSGTQLSVL.

Here the CDR3 DNA reads TGTGCCATCAGTGAGGGGCAGGGGCTGATTACATCCTACGAGCAGTACTTC. Its protein product is CAISEGQGLITSYEQYF. The chain is built from TRBV10-3 and TRBJ2-7; the D gene is possibly TRBD1 (6 bases). Germline loops: CDR1 ENHRY, CDR2 SYGVKD. This CDR3 is 17 amino acids long. V was shortened by 2 bases and J by 1 base, with 18 bases between the two germline ends.

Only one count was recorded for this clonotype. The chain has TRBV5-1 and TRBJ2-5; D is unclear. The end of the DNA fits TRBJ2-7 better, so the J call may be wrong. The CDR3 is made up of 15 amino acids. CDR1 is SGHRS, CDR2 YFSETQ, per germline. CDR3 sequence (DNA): TGCGCCAGCAGCTTGAATCGGGCGGTCGGGTACGAGCAGTACTTC. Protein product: CASSLNRAVGYEQYF.

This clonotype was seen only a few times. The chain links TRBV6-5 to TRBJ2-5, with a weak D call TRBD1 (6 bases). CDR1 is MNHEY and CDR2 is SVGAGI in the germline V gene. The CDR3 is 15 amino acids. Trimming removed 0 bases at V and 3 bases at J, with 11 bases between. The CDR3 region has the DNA TGTGCCAGCAGTTACTCCCAGGGGCGAAAAGAGACCCAGTACTTC. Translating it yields CASSYSQGRKETQYF.

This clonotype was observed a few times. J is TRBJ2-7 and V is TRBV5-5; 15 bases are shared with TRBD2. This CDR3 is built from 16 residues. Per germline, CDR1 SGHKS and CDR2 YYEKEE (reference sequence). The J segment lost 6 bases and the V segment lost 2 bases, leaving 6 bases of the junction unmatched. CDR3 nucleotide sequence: TGTGCCAGCAGCTTAAGGACTAGCGGGAGGGTCGGCGAGCAGTACTTC. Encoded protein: CASSLRTSGRVGEQYF.

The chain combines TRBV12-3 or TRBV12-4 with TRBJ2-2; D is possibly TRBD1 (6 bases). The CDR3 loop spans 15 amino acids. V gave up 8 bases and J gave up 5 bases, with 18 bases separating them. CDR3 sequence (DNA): TGTGCCAGCGGCGACCGGGACACAAGGACCGGGGAGCTGTTTTTT. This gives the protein CASGDRDTRTGELFF.

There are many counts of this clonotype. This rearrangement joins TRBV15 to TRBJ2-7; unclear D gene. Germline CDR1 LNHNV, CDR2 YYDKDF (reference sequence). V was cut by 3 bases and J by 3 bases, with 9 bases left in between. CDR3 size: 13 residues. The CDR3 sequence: CATSSGRIYEQYF. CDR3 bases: TGTGCCACCAGCAGTGGACGGATCTACGAGCAGTACTTC.

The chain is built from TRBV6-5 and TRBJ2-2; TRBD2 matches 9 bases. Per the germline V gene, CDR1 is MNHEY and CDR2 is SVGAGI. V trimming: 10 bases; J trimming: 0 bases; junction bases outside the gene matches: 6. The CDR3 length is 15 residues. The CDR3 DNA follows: TGTGCCACCGGGGGACTAGCTTCGAACACCGGGGAGCTGTTTTTT. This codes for CATGGLASNTGELFF.

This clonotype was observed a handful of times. This CDR3 reads CAISPRQDDGQPQHF. For the CDR3, the DNA is TGTGCCATCAGCCCTAGACAGGACGACGGTCAGCCCCAGCATTTT. The J gene is TRBJ1-5, the V gene TRBV10-3; D is possibly TRBD1 (6 bases). The CDR3 extends over 15 amino acids. CDR1 is ENHRY and CDR2 is SYGVKD in the germline V gene. V was cut by 6 bases and J by 6 bases, with 18 bases left in between.

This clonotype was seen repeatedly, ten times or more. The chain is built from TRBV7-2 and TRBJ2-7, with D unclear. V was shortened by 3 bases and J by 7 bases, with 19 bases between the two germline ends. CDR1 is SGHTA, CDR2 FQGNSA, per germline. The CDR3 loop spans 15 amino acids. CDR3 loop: CASSFMADDSLEQYF. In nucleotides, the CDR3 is TGTGCCAGCAGCTTTATGGCGGACGATTCTCTGGAGCAGTACTTC. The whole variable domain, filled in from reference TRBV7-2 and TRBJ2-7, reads GAGVSQSPSNKVTEKGKDVELRCDPISGHTALYWYRQSLGQGLEFLIYFQGNSAPDKSGLPSDRFSAERTGGSVSTLTIQRTQQEDSAVYLCASSFMADDSLEQYFGPGTRLTVT.

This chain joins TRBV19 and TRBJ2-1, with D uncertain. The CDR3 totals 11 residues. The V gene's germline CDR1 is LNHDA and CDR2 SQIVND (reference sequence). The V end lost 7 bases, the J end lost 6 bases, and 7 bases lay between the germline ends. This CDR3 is CASKGFNEQFF. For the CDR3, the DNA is TGTGCCAGTAAGGGTTTCAATGAGCAGTTCTTC.

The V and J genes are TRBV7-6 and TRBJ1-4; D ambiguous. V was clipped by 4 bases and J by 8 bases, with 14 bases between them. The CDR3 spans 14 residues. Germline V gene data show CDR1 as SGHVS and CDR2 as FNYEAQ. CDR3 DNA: TGTGCCAGCAGCTGGTGGCCGAACGACGAAAAACTGTTTTTT. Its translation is CASSWWPNDEKLFF. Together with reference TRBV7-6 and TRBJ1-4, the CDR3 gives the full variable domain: GAGVSQSPRYKVTKRGQDVALRCDPISGHVSLYWYRQALGQGPEFLTYFNYEAQQDKSGLPNDRFSAERPEGSISTLTIQRTEQRDSAMYRCASSWWPNDEKLFFGSGTQLSVL.